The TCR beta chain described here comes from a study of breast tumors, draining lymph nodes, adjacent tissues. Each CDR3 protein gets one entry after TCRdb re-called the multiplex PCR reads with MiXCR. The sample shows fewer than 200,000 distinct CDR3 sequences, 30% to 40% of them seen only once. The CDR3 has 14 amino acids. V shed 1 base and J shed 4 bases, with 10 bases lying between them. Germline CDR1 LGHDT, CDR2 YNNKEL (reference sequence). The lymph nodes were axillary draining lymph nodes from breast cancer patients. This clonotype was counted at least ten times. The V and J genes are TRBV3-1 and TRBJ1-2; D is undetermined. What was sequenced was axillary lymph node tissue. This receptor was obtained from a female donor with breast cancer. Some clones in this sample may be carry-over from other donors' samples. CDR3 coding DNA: TGTGCCAGCAGCCAAGTGAACGGCCCCTATGGCTACACCTTC. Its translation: CASSQVNGPYGYTF.